The entry below describes one T cell receptor beta chain. The antigen this receptor binds is unknown. No much larger clone is present one base from it, and per-base qualities are unavailable. TCRbeta CDR3 regions were amplified from genomic DNA using the immunoSEQ Assay, a bias-controlled multiplex PCR. On the study's bioinformatics: Within the assay, amplification of reference gene primers was used to estimate how many nucleated cells each sample contained. Sequence reads were collapsed and filtered to measure the absolute abundance of every unique TCRbeta CDR3 rearrangement. For each sample, productive Simpson clonality was calculated as the square root of Simpson's diversity index across productive rearrangements. TCRdb re-hosts the immuneACCESS table, in-frame sequences only. Its copies lack some clones; in the studies checked, an unresolved V gene accounts for under half of them, and the cause for the rest is not known. D and trimming were read from the DNA, whereas the V and J calls and clone size are those reported in that table. Across this sample there are 42,000 or so clones, with 92% seen only once. The ten largest make up about a tenth of the sample.

These data originate in a study of blood T cell repertoires in COVID-19 (TCRdb year 2020). Regarding the complete study: Samples from collaborators originated in the United States, Italy and Spain and spanned both the acute and convalescent phases of COVID-19. The material from the prospective study consisted of cDNA or gDNA derived from T cells, B-cell-depleted T cells, or PBMCs. A freely available public database, intended as a resource for researchers studying the immune response to SARS-CoV-2, is where the repertoires were released. Samples were obtained from the ongoing ImmuneRACE study (first 160 participants) and from about 1,300 subjects provided by 6 global collaborators. Where HLA class I and class II types were available, the types were taken from metadata supplied by the sample provider, not from assay-based typing. Nearly every sample came with metadata listing a de-identified subject ID, COVID-19 status, age in years and sex. Subjects who had been exposed to COVID-19, were actively infected with it, or had recovered from it provided the deeply sampled blood TCRbeta repertoires that made up the dataset. Results and caveats for the whole study, not just this receptor: How much clinical and demographic metadata was included differed by source and by participant, and the metadata was provided uncurated.

The collaborating institutions used their own protocols to collect whole blood in K2EDTA tubes. For TCRbeta analysis, collaborators shipped samples as frozen whole blood, isolated PBMCs, or DNA extracted from either of those sample types. The germline V gene (reference sequence) yields LNHDA for CDR1 and SQIVND for CDR2. Ends trimmed: V by 4 bases, J by 1 base; bases unmatched to a gene: 10. CDR3 length: 16 amino acids, cysteine to phenylalanine. Of the read, only the CDR3 DNA is kept; its 48 bases are in frame from base 1. Sequenced sample: peripheral blood. Recombination connected TRBV19 to TRBJ2-7, and TRBD2 aligns with 7 junction nucleotides. The sequence was obtained from a man in his fifties with active COVID-19. CDR3 reads: CASSRETSAASYEQYF. The DNA is TGTGCCAGTAGTAGAGAAACTAGCGCGGCTTCCTACGAGCAGTACTTC.